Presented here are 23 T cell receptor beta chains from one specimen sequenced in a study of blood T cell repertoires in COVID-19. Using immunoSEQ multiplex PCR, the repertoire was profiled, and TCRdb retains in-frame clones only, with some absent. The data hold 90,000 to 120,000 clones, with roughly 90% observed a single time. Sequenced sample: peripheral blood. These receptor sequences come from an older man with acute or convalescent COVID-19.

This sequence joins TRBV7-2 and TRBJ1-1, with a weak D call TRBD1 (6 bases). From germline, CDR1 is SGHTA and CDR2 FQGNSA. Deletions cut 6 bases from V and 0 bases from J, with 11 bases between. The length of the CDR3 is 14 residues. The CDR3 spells CASRTGTLNTEAFF. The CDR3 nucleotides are TGTGCCAGCAGGACCGGGACACTGAACACTGAAGCTTTCTTT.

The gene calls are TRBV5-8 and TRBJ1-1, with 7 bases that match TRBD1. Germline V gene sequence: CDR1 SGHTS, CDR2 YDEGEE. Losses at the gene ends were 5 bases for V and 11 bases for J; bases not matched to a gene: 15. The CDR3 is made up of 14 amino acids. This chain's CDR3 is CASSSLFTGEEAFF. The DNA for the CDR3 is TGTGCCAGCAGTTCCCTCTTTACAGGGGAGGAGGCTTTCTTT.

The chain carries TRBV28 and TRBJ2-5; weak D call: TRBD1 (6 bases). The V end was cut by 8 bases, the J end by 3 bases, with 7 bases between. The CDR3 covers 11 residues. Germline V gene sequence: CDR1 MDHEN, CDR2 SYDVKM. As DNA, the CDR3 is TGTGCCAGCCGACAGGAAGAGACCCAGTACTTC. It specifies CASRQEETQYF.

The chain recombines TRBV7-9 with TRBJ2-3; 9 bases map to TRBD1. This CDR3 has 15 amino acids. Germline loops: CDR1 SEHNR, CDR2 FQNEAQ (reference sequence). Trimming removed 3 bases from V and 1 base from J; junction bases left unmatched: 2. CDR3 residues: CASSLWTGGTDTQYF. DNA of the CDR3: TGTGCCAGCAGCTTGTGGACAGGGGGCACAGATACGCAGTATTTT.

The CDR3 protein is CASSAPREDTQYF. In DNA, the CDR3 is TGTGCCAGCAGCGCCCCAAGAGAGGATACGCAGTATTTT. V is TRBV9 and J is TRBJ2-3, with unresolved D. Germline V CDR1 and CDR2: SGDLS, YYNGEE. The germline V and J ends were trimmed by 3 bases and 6 bases, with 11 bases remaining between them. The CDR3 covers 13 residues.

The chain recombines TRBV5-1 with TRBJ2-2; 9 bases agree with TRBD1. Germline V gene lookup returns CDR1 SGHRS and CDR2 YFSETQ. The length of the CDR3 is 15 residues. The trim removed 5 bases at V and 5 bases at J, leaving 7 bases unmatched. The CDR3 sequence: CASRGTGRGTGELFF. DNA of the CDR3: TGCGCCAGCAGAGGGACAGGGCGAGGGACCGGGGAGCTGTTTTTT.

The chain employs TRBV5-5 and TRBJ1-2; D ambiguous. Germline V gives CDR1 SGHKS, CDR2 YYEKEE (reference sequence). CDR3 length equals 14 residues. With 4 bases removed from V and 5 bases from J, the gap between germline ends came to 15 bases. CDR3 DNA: TGTGCCAGCAGCCCCGAGGGCCAGCTTTATGGCTACACCTTC. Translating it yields CASSPEGQLYGYTF.

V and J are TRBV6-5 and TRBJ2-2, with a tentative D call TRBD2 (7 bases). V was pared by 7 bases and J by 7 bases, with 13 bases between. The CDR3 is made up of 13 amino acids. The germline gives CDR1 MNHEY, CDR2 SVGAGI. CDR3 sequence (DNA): TGTGCCAGCAAACTCGGGGGGCACGGGGAGCTGTTTTTT. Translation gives CASKLGGHGELFF.

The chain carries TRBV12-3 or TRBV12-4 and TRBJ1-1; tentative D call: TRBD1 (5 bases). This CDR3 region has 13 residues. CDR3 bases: TGTGCTACCAGGCCCGGGGGTGGGGCTGAAGCTTTCTTT. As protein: CATRPGGGAEAFF.

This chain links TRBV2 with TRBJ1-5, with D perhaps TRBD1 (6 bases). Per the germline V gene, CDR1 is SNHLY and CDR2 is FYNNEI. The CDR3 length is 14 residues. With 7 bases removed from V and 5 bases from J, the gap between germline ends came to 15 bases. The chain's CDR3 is CASKGGTLHQPQHF. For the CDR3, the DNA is TGTGCCAGCAAGGGGGGGACACTCCATCAGCCCCAGCATTTT.

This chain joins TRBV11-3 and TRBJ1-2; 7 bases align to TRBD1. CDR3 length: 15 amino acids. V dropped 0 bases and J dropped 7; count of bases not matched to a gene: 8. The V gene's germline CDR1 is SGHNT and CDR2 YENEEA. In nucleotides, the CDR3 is TGTGCCAGCAGCTTAGAAGTTGGACCAGGGGGTGGCTACACCTTC. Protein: CASSLEVGPGGGYTF.

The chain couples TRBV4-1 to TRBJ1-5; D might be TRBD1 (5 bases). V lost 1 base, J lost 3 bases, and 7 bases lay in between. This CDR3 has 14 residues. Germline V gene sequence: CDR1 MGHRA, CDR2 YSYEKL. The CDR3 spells CASSQVQDNQPQHF. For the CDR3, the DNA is TGCGCCAGCAGCCAAGTACAGGACAATCAGCCCCAGCATTTT.

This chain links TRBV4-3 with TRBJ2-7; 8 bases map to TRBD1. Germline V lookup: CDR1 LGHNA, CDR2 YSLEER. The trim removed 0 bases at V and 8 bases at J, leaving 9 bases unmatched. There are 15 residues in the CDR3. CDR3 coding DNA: TGCGCCAGCAGCCAAGATCGGACAGGGTCGTATCAGCAGTACTTC. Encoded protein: CASSQDRTGSYQQYF.

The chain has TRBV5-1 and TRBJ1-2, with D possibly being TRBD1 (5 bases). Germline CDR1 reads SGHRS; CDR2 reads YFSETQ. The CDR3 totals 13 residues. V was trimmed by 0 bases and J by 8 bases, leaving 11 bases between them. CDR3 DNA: TGCGCCAGCAGCTTGGAGGGGAATCGCGGCTACACCTTC. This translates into CASSLEGNRGYTF.

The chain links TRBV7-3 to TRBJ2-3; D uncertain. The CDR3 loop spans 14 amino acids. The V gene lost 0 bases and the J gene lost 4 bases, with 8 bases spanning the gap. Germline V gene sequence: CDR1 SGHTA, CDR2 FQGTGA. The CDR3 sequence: CASSLTYTSDTQYF. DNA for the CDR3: TGTGCCAGCAGCTTAACATACACCTCAGATACGCAGTATTTT.

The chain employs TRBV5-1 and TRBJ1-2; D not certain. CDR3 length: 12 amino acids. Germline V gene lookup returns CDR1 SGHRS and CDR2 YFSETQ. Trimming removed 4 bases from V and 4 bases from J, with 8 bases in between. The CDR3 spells CASSMASYGYTF. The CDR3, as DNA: TGCGCCAGCAGCATGGCGTCCTATGGCTACACCTTC.

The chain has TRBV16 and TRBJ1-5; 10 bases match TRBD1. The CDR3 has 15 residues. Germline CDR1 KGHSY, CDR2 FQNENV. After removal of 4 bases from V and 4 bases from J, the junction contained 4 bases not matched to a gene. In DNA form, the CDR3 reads TGTGCCAGCAGCCGGGGACAGGGGCTTAATCAGCCCCAGCATTTT. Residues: CASSRGQGLNQPQHF.

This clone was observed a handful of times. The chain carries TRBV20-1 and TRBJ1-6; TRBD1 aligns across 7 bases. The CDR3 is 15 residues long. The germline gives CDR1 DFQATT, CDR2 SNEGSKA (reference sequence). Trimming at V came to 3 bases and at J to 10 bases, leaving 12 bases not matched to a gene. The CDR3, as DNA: TGCAGTGCTAGTTCTTTGGGGCAGGGGGGATCACCCCTCCACTTT. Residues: CSASSLGQGGSPLHF.

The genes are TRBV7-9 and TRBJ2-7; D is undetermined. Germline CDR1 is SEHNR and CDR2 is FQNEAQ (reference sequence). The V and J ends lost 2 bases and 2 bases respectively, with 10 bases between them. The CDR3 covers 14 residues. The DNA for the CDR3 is TGTGCCAGCAGCTTACCACTACCTCCCTACGAGCAGTACTTC. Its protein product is CASSLPLPPYEQYF.

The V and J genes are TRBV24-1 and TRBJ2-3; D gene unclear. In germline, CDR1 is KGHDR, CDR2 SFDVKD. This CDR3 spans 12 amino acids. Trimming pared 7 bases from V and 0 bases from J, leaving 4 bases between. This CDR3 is CATSLSTDTQYF. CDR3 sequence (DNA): TGTGCCACCAGCCTTAGCACAGATACGCAGTATTTT.

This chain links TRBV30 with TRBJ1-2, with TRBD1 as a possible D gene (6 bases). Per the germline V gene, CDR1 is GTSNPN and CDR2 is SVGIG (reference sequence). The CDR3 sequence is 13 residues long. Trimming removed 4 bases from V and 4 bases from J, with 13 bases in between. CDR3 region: CAWTSTGAYGYTF. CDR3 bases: TGTGCCTGGACCTCGACAGGAGCCTATGGCTACACCTTC.

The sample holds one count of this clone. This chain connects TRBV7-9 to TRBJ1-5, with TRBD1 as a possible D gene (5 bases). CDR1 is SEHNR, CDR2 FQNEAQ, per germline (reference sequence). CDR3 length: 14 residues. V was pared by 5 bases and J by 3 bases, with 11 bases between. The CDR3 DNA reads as TGTGCCAGCAGCCGTGACAGTGTCAATCAGCCCCAGCATTTT. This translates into CASSRDSVNQPQHF.

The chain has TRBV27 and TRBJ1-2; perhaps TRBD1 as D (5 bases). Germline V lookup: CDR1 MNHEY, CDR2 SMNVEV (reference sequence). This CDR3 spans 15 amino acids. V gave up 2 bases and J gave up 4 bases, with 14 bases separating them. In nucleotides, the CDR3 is TGTGCCAGCAGTTTAGAGGGCAGGGAGGGCTATGGCTACACCTTC. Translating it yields CASSLEGREGYGYTF.